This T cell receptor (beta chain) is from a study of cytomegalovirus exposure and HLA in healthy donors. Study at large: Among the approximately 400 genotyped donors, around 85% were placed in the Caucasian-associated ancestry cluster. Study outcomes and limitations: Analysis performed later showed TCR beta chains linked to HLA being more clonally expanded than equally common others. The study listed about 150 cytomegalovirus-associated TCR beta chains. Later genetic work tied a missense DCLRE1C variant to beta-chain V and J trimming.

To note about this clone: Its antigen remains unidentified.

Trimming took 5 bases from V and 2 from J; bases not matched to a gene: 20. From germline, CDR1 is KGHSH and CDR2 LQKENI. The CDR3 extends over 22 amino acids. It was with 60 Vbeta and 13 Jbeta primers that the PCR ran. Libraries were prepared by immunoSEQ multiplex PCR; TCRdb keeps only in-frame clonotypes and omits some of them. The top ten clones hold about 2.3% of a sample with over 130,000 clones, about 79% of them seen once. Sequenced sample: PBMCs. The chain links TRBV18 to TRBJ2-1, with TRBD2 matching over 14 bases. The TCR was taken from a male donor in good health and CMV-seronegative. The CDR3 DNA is TGTGCCAGCTCAAACGCCAAGGGACTAGCGGGAGACAGGGGGTCCCCCTACAATGAGCAGTTCTTC. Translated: CASSNAKGLAGDRGSPYNEQFF. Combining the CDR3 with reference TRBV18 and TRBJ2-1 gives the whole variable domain NAGVMQNPRHLVRRRGQEARLRCSPMKGHSHVYWYRQLPEEGLKFMVYLQKENIIDESGMPKERFSAEFPKEGPSILRIQQVVRGDSAAYFCASSNAKGLAGDRGSPYNEQFFGPGTRLTVL.